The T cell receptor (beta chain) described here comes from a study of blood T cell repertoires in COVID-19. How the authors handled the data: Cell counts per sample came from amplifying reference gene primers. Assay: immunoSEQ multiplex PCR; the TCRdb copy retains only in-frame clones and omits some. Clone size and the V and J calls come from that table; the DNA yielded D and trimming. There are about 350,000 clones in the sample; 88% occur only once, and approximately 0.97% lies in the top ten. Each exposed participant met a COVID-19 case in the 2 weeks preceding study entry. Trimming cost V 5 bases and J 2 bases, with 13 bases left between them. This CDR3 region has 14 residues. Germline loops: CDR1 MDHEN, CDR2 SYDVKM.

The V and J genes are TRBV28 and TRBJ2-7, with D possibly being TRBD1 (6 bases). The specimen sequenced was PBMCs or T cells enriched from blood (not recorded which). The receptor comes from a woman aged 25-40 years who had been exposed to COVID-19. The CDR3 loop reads CASSHPDSPYEQYF. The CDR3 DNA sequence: TGTGCCAGCAGTCACCCGGACAGTCCCTACGAGCAGTACTTC.